A single sample gave rise to the 4 T cell receptor beta chains below, sequenced in a study of identical twins. TCRdb passed the 5' RACE reads through MiXCR, listing each CDR3 protein once. The sample consists of about 520,000 distinct CDR3 sequences, roughly 21% of them appearing once. These data also featured in a second study, about T cells expressing NK-cell markers.

Material for sequencing was CD4+ T cells sorted from blood. Receptors originate from a woman between 18 and 30 years old in good health.

J is TRBJ1-5 and V is TRBV5-5, with 7 bases lining up with TRBD1. Germline V gene sequence: CDR1 SGHKS, CDR2 YYEKEE (reference sequence). J lost 2 bases, V lost 1 base, and 3 bases had no gene match. This CDR3 comprises 15 residues. The CDR3 DNA reads as TGTGCCAGCAGCTTGTTCGACAGGGGCAATCAGCCCCAGCATTTT. It specifies CASSLFDRGNQPQHF. The full variable domain, its missing parts supplied by reference TRBV5-5 and TRBJ1-5, is DAGVTQSPTHLIKTRGQQVTLRCSPISGHKSVSWYQQVLGQGPQFIFQYYEKEERGRGNFPDRFSARQFPNYSSELNVNALLLGDSALYLCASSLFDRGNQPQHFGDGTRLSIL.

This clonotype was seen a handful of times. The chain has TRBV7-2 and TRBJ2-7; 7 bases line up with TRBD2. CDR3 length: 13 amino acids. V lost 1 base and J lost 6; bases outside the gene matches: 3. Germline CDR1 is SGHTA and CDR2 is FQGNSA. DNA for the CDR3: TGTGCCAGCAGCTTAGTGCGGGAGTCCGAGCAGTACTTC. The encoded protein is CASSLVRESEQYF.

This rearrangement joins TRBV12-3 or TRBV12-4 to TRBJ2-5, with 8 bases identical to TRBD1. CDR3 length: 15 residues. J gave up 3 bases and V 6 bases, and 9 bases lay outside the gene matches. The chain's CDR3 is CASSRTGSWEETQYF. CDR3 in DNA: TGTGCCAGCAGCAGGACAGGGAGTTGGGAAGAGACCCAGTACTTC.

This rearrangement joins TRBV27 to TRBJ1-4; D not resolved. Trimming shortened V by 3 bases and J by 5 bases, and 10 bases separated the two germline ends. The CDR3 has 14 amino acids. Germline V gene sequence: CDR1 MNHEY, CDR2 SMNVEV (reference sequence). CDR3 loop: CASSFLGPNEKLFF. DNA of the CDR3: TGTGCCAGCAGTTTCCTAGGGCCAAATGAAAAACTGTTTTTT.